The sequence of this TCR beta chain was determined in a study of Graves' ophthalmopathy and Graves' hyperthyroidism. What supplied the PBMCs was over 8.5 ml of fresh peripheral blood. For repertoire sequencing, the TCR beta CDR3 regions were amplified from RNA transcripts. The workflow started with a first-round RT-PCR run with HTBI primers and then moved on to a second-round multiplex PCR. From the multiplex PCR reads, TCRdb called clonotypes with MiXCR, one entry per CDR3 protein. The sample consists of about 160,000 distinct CDR3 sequences, 30% to 45% of them appearing once. The source material was peripheral blood. This TCR derives from a woman in her thirties or forties with Graves' ophthalmopathy.

The CDR3 region is CASSLPGASHEQYF. CDR3 coding DNA: TGTGCCAGCAGCTTACCAGGGGCGTCGCACGAGCAGTACTTC. The gene calls are TRBV9 and TRBJ2-7; D may be TRBD1 (6 bases). Germline V gene lookup returns CDR1 SGDLS and CDR2 YYNGEE. This CDR3 region has 14 residues. V was cut by 4 bases and J by 5 bases, with 16 bases left in between.